This T cell receptor (beta chain) comes out of a study of shared clonotypes between healthy human individuals (dated by TCRdb to the early 2020s). Broadly, across the study: The cohort comprised a couple of women and a few men aged 18 to 49 years. For each donor, CD4 naive and CD4 memory were each run on three plates, CD8 naive on two plates, and CD8 memory on one plate. Leukapheresis yielded between about 0.94 and 10 billion PBMCs per donor. To estimate repertoire size and how much clonotype sharing occurs between individuals, the study deeply sequenced the blood TCR repertoires of 5 or 6 healthy adults. Different laboratories and diverse techniques were used to prepare libraries and sequence TCR repertoires, to increase sequencing depth and limit assay-specific biases.

CDR1 MNHEY and CDR2 SVGAGI are derived from the germline V gene. Compared with germline, V lacks 6 bases and J lacks 7 bases; bases without a gene match: 6. The CDR3 sequence holds 14 residues, the cysteine and phenylalanine included. Here the CDR3 DNA is all that survives: 42 bases in frame from base 1. On the study overall, not on this receptor specifically: Compared with non-shared clonotypes, clonotypes shared by all four sorted-subset donors had higher generation probabilities. Only blood was sampled, and tissue TCR repertoires likely differ from those in blood. Because the study included a small number of donors, the genetic and exposure-history diversity represented was limited. When several donors were compared, the shared fraction of clonotypes was about 5.2% for naive CD4, about 4% for naive CD8, about 2.4% for memory CD4, and roughly 0.4% for memory CD8. Based on pairwise subsampling, the degree of clonotype sharing among donors was expected to be affected by sequencing depth. Even with the large sequencing depth, rarefaction of the sorted-subset datasets indicated that sequencing was incomplete. Larger estimated clonotype richness was generally found for naive subsets than for memory subsets.

Using the deep immunoSEQ assay, multiplex PCR amplified TCR CDR3 regions from genomic DNA. Extracted genomic DNA from each cell subset was distributed evenly across all wells of several immunoSEQ 96-well plates, and each plate was treated as a replicate. For sorted subsets, 200 ng of genomic DNA, equivalent to some 30,000 T cell genomes, went into each replicate PCR. Purified libraries were measured with a Qubit 3.0 fluorometer, size-checked on a Bioanalyzer 2100, and measured again with the KAPA Library Quantification kit. Each immunoSEQ 96-well plate was sequenced on its own single-read 150-cycle Illumina NextSeq 550 flow cell. Processing in the source paper ran as follows. Because only junctional sequences without quality scores were contained in the immunoSEQ output, filtering matching that applied to full-length reads could not be performed. Sequences were annotated with PyIR, a Python wrapper for IgBLAST v1.9, and V/J genes and CDR3 were assigned using IMGT germline references. Reads were filtered out if the reads had weak V/J assignments (E-value above 1e-6), no CDR3, stop codons, out-of-frame junctions, or ambiguous translated residues. V3J clonotypes were defined by identical inferred V gene, J gene, and CDR3 amino acid sequence. Percentage overlap between repertoires was computed as shared unique clonotypes divided by the size of the smaller repertoire. RTK rarefaction, the Chao1 estimator, and Recon v2.1 estimates of unobserved clonotypes were used to assess repertoire richness. Generation probabilities were computed with OLGA for all TCRbeta clonotypes obtained by the gDNA method from several donors. Imported from immuneACCESS, the table was reduced by TCRdb to in-frame sequences with V and J called. These copies leave out some clones; in studies compared against another copy, an unresolved V gene accounts for under half, and the cause of the remainder is not known. V, J and clone size are those of that table, while D and trimming were read from the DNA. The sample includes about 2.4 million clones, with roughly 93% observed a single time. Roughly 0.39% of the sample rests with the top ten.

The donors were healthy, HIV-negative adults who had no recently reported acute infections or vaccinations. Every donor was a Caucasian adult residing in Nashville, Tennessee, USA. CD4+ T cells were enriched by magnetic negative selection; naive cells were then positively selected on CD45RA, and the negative fraction formed the memory subset. Blood was collected by leukapheresis, and PBMCs were isolated by Ficoll-Histopaque density gradient centrifugation and then cryopreserved in liquid nitrogen vapor phase. Analytical flow cytometry was used to check the purity and quantity of each magnetically sorted T cell population. From each sorted fraction, genomic DNA was isolated and quantified by UV absorbance on a Nanodrop 2000c. Points on this clone: Its antigen target is currently unknown. No much larger clonotype is one base removed from it; base qualities were not supplied.

The sample taken for sequencing was naive CD4+ T cells from PBMCs. Read against the paper, the sample's cell subset or site label means: CD45RA+ positively selected. The source is a man aged 18 to 29 in good health. Some clones in this sample may be carry-over from other donors' samples. The chain links TRBV6-5 with TRBJ2-1, and TRBD2 matches 10 of the central bases. The nucleotides are TGTGCCAGCAGACTTAGCGGGAGGAGTAATGAGCAGTTCTTC. It codes for CASRLSGRSNEQFF.